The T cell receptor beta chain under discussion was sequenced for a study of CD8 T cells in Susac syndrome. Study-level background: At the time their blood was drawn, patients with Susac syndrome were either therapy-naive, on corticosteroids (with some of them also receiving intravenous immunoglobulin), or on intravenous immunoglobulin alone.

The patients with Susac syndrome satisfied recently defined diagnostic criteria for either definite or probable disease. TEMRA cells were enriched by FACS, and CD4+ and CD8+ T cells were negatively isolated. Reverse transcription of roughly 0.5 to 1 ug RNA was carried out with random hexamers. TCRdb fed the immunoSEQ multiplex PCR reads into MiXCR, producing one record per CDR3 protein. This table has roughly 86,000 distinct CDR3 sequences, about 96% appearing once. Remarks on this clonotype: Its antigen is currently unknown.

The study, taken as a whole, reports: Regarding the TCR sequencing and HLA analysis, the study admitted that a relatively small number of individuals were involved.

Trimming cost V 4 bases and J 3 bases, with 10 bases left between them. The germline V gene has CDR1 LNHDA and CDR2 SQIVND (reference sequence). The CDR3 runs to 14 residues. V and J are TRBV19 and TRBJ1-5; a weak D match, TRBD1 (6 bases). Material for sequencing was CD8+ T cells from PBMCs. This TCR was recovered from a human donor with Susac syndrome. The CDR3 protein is CASSKQGHNQPQHF. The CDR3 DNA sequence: TGTGCCAGTAGTAAACAGGGTCACAATCAGCCCCAGCATTTT.